This T cell receptor (beta chain) is from a study of identical twins listed by TCRdb under 2016. The study in broad terms: TCR alpha and beta repertoires from monozygotic twins, unrelated adults of various ages and cord blood were deep-sequenced to test whether fetal clonotypes persist. To rule out contamination, replicate twin experiments were performed at different times with different library preparation protocols. Results the study describes overall, beyond this receptor: Zero-insertion analyses could be partly confounded by invariant T cells such as MAIT and iNKT, although diverse VJ usage argued against such confounding for most clonotypes. Compared with coincidental sharing between unrelated individuals, an excess of low generation-probability sequences was observed among out-of-frame TCR alpha sequences shared between twins. Abundant cord blood beta clonotypes carried fewer insertions; young adult naive repertoires showed a weaker similar trend, while memory repertoires showed none. In monozygotic twins, recombination models systematically underestimated out-of-frame TCR alpha sharing, but the models matched the sharing seen between unrelated individuals. In beta out-of-frame sequences, excess twin sharing was weaker, because having fewer shared sequences lowered the signal-to-noise ratio. Because the same donors could not be followed over many years, the conclusions depended on cross-sectional statistical analysis.

The CDR1 and CDR2 encoded by the germline V gene are KGHDR and SFDVKD. V is trimmed back by 5 bases and J by 6 bases, and the junction contains 1 base that no gene match accounts for. The CDR3 runs 14 amino acids, cysteine and phenylalanine included. Only the CDR3 region is kept as DNA, spanning 42 bases read in frame from base 1. Many counts were recorded for this clonotype. Its antigen is currently not known. Within one base of it there is no much larger clone, and no base qualities were kept. To prepare the library, 5' RACE was applied. This sample was sequenced with an Illumina HiSeq 2000. A universal primer binding site was introduced by template switching, and a unique molecular identifier was present in the final cDNA, enabling accurate counting of TCR cDNA molecules. Specific primers in the conserved constant-segment region were used to synthesize first-strand cDNA for TCR alpha and beta chains. Each cDNA library was double barcoded, with a SMART-Mk sample barcode plus Illumina barcodes, to control for contamination. TruSeq adapter sequences and Illumina sample barcodes were added in two successive PCR steps. Sequencing of the TCR alpha and beta cDNA libraries was done on the Illumina HiSeq platform using custom primers. In the paper's pipeline: MiGEC was used to process raw reads and extract unique molecular identifiers, and MiXCR was used to find CDR3 positions. For each individual, recombination models were inferred using an EM algorithm with the repgenHMM and IGoR tools. Shared clonotypes were analyzed with the tcR package in R, and sharing was normalized by the product of cloneset sizes. Out-of-frame nonproductive sequences were analyzed to study raw recombination free of thymic and clonal selection effects. TCRdb ran its own pipeline on the public reads, namely fastp trimming at Q25 and MiXCR clone calling, and kept in-frame beta chains. Rows merge per CDR3 protein into single entries with the most common DNA and genes. These V and J calls derive from TCRdb rather than the authors' analysis. For this sample there are approximately 220,000 distinct CDR3 sequences; around 8% appear just once. In total, the top ten clones hold about 1.9% of the sample.

All donors were healthy Caucasians. The twin cohort consisted of three pairs of female monozygotic twins, all aged roughly 18 to 29 years. Using Miltenyi CD45RO+ enrichment and human naive T-cell isolation kits, memory (CD45RO+) and naive T cells were isolated from PBMC. The same sample was also used in a study of yellow fever vaccine responses in identical twins. The second paper states: According to the authors, in identical twins the way T cells responded to vaccination appeared partly convergent and partly personalized. In identical twins, the study followed T cell clones that responded to the vaccine with precision.

What was sequenced was memory (CD45RO+) T cells sorted from blood. According to the study, the label for this sample's cell subset or site signals: CD45RO+ enriched T cells. The sequence links TRBV24-1 to TRBJ2-1; 12 central bases correspond to TRBD2. The clonotype comes from a woman younger than 30 in good health. The nucleotide sequence is TGTGCCACCAGTGCTAGCGGGGGGGCCAATGAGCAGTTCTTC. It specifies CATSASGGANEQFF.